These 16 T cell receptor beta chains share one sample of origin, sequenced in a study of vaccination and CD4 T cells after COVID-19 (dated by TCRdb to 2022 to 2024). Receptor amplification or capture employed PCR. The instrument given in TCRdb is Illumina iSeq 100. DNA from cultured CD4+ T cells was subjected to TCR sequencing with the Oncomine TCR Beta short-read assay at the Johns Hopkins FTIC core. TCRdb's own reprocessing of the public reads used fastp at Q25 and MiXCR and kept productive beta chains. CDR3 protein sequences are deduplicated, and each keeps its most common genes and DNA. Recorded for this sample are around 12,000 distinct CDR3 sequences; around 48% of them occurred a single time. The ten largest make up 21% of the sample. The intended sense of this specimen's treatment or condition label: roughly 10-day PBMC culture with coronavirus spike peptide pools or control peptides (ViraFEST assay).

These TCRs are of unknown antigen specificity. Sample: CD4+ T cells from blood, cultured in vitro. The source of these receptors is a human donor who had recovered from COVID-19.

This clonotype appeared a single time. The chain recombines TRBV9 with TRBJ2-5; 14 nucleotides line up with TRBD2. V gave up 4 bases and J gave up 4 bases; unmatched junction bases: 6. CDR1 is SGDLS, CDR2 YYNGEE, per germline. The CDR3 sequence is 16 residues long. The CDR3 here is CASSSGTSGSVETQYF. The CDR3 region has the DNA TGTGCCAGCAGCTCTGGGACTAGCGGGAGCGTAGAGACCCAGTACTTC.

The V gene is TRBV4-1, the J gene TRBJ1-2; no clear D gene. There are 18 residues in the CDR3. Germline lookup yields CDR1 MGHRA and CDR2 YSYEKL. Deletions cut 0 bases from V and 0 bases from J, with 17 bases between. The CDR3 coding sequence is TGCGCCAGCAGCCAAGATTGGCCCTCCGGAGTGGCTAACTATGGCTACACCTTC. Translated, it gives CASSQDWPSGVANYGYTF.

A few counts support this clonotype. The chain is built from TRBV20-1 and TRBJ2-3; perhaps TRBD2 as D (5 bases). This CDR3 contains 17 residues. The germline V and J ends were trimmed by 3 bases and 1 base, with 20 bases remaining between them. The germline gives CDR1 DFQATT, CDR2 SNEGSKA (reference sequence). The CDR3 spells CSASHQSGNIRTDTQYF. The DNA of the CDR3 is TGCAGTGCTAGTCACCAATCCGGGAACATTCGCACAGATACGCAGTATTTT.

The genes are TRBV4-1 and TRBJ1-1; D not resolved. The CDR3 is made up of 14 amino acids. Germline CDR1 MGHRA, CDR2 YSYEKL. V lost 1 base and J 0 bases, leaving 6 bases between the germline ends. CDR3 residues: CASSQGPVNTEAFF. The CDR3 region has the DNA TGCGCCAGCAGCCAAGGCCCGGTGAACACTGAAGCTTTCTTT.

This clonotype was recorded once. The chain employs TRBV6-5 and TRBJ2-5; a weak D match, TRBD1 (5 bases). Germline CDR1 MNHEY, CDR2 SVGAGI. The CDR3 spans 13 residues. V was cut by 2 bases and J by 4 bases, with 8 bases left in between. The chain's CDR3 is CASSYRQRETQYF. The DNA for the CDR3 is TGTGCCAGCAGTTACAGACAGAGAGAGACCCAGTACTTC.

The CDR3 is CASSIEPGRQAFF. The CDR3 DNA follows: TGTGCCAGTAGTATAGAGCCGGGCCGGCAAGCTTTCTTT. The chain recombines TRBV19 with TRBJ1-1, with D hard to call. Germline-derived CDR1 and CDR2 are LNHDA and SQIVND (reference sequence). Trimming took off 0 bases at V and 9 bases at J, with 11 bases between the two ends. The CDR3 spans 13 residues.

Concerning this clonotype: Germline is not matched at one junction end, which may reflect a read error. This chain joins TRBV7-9 and TRBJ2-7, with TRBD1 as a possible D gene (7 bases). The CDR3 runs 14 residues. Germline V gene sequence: CDR1 SEHNR, CDR2 FQNEAQ (reference sequence). The CDR3 protein is CASSSAPGGYEQYF. The CDR3 nucleotides read TGCGCCAGCAGCTCGGCCCCAGGGGGGTACGAGCAGTACTTC.

This clonotype was detected only a few times. This chain links TRBV20-1 with TRBJ2-1; 13 bases fit TRBD2. V dropped 6 bases and J dropped 0; count of bases not matched to a gene: 14. Germline V CDR1 and CDR2: DFQATT, SNEGSKA (reference sequence). CDR3 length equals 19 residues. In DNA form, the CDR3 reads TGCAGTGCACGGACTAGCGGGAGTCATTCCCCCAGCTCCTACAATGAGCAGTTCTTC. Its protein product is CSARTSGSHSPSSYNEQFF.

This clonotype was seen only a few times. This chain links TRBV6-5 with TRBJ2-3; 11 bases are shared with TRBD2. The CDR3 has 16 residues. After removal of 4 bases from V and 2 bases from J, the junction contained 5 bases not matched to a gene. Looked up from germline, CDR1 is MNHEY and CDR2 is SVGAGI. DNA of the CDR3: TGTGCCAGCAGTTCTGGACTAGCGGGCTTCACAGATACGCAGTATTTT. Its translation: CASSSGLAGFTDTQYF.

This chain connects TRBV6-2 or TRBV6-3 to TRBJ1-2; D gene ambiguous. Trimming took off 6 bases at V and 8 bases at J, with 19 bases between the two ends. This CDR3 is built from 14 residues. CDR1 is MNHEY and CDR2 is SVGEGT in the germline V gene. The CDR3 DNA sequence: TGTGCCAGCAGCCACACCCGAGGAGGAGGAGGCTACACCTTC. Translated, it gives CASSHTRGGGGYTF.

The CDR3 loop reads CSASAGTRSNEQFF. CDR3 nucleotides: TGCAGTGCCAGTGCCGGGACTAGGTCCAATGAGCAGTTCTTC. The chain recombines TRBV20-1 with TRBJ2-1; 8 bases align to TRBD2. The CDR3 extends over 14 amino acids. Germline trimming cut 6 bases from V and 6 bases from J; bases unmatched to any gene: 10. Germline-derived CDR1 and CDR2 are DFQATT and SNEGSKA (reference sequence).

This clonotype appeared a few times. V gene TRBV2 combines with J gene TRBJ1-1; D is possibly TRBD1 (6 bases). Per the germline V gene, CDR1 is SNHLY and CDR2 is FYNNEI. This CDR3 has 14 amino acids. With 3 bases removed from V and 4 bases from J, the gap between germline ends came to 12 bases. CDR3 nucleotide sequence: TGTGCCAGCAGTGATCTGGGGGCTGTCACTGAAGCTTTCTTT. It codes for CASSDLGAVTEAFF.

The chain couples TRBV28 to TRBJ2-5; D not resolved. With 3 bases removed from V and 5 bases from J, the gap between germline ends came to 13 bases. The CDR3 runs 14 residues. Germline loops: CDR1 MDHEN, CDR2 SYDVKM. The CDR3 loop reads CASSFLVARETQYF. CDR3 coding DNA: TGTGCCAGCAGTTTTCTAGTCGCGAGGGAGACCCAGTACTTC.

The V call is TRBV15, the J call TRBJ2-7, with D hard to call. The V gene's germline CDR1 is LNHNV and CDR2 YYDKDF (reference sequence). Trimming pared 1 base from V and 6 bases from J, leaving 19 bases between. The CDR3 extends over 16 amino acids. This CDR3 is CATSRVKRFEIGEQYF. As DNA, the CDR3 is TGTGCCACCAGCAGAGTTAAGCGTTTCGAAATCGGCGAGCAGTACTTC.

This rearrangement joins TRBV5-1 to TRBJ1-2; 7 bases map to TRBD1. The V segment lost 0 bases and the J segment 3 bases; nucleotides outside the gene matches: 5. This CDR3 has 15 residues. CDR1 is SGHRS, CDR2 YFSETQ, per germline. CDR3 in DNA: TGCGCCAGCAGCTTGGTCCCAGGGGGGGACTATGGCTACACCTTC. Amino acids: CASSLVPGGDYGYTF.

The J gene is TRBJ2-2, the V gene TRBV19, with no clear D. V lost 7 bases and J 2 bases, leaving 17 bases between the germline ends. This CDR3 spans 16 amino acids. Germline CDR1 LNHDA, CDR2 SQIVND (reference sequence). The CDR3 nucleotides are TGTGCCAGTACCCCCCCCACGCAGGTTAACACCGGGGAGCTGTTTTTT. Encoded protein: CASTPPTQVNTGELFF.